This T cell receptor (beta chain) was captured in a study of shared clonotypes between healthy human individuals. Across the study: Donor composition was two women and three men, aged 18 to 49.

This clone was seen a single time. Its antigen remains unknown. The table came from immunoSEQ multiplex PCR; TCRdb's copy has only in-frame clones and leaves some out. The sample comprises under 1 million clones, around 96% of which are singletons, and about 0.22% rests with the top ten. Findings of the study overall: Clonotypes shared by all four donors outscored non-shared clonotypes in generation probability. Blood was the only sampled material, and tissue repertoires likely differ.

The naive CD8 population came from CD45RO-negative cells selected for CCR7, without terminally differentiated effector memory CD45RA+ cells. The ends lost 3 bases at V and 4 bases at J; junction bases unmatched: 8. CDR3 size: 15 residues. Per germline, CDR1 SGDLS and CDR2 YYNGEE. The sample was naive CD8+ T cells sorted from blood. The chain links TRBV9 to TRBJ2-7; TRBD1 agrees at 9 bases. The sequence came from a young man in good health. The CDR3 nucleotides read TGTGCCAGCAGCGAGGGACAGGGTTTTGGTTACGAGCAGTACTTC. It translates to CASSEGQGFGYEQYF.